The 25 T cell receptor beta chains given below trace back to one sample, sequenced in a study of blood T cell repertoires in COVID-19. Sequenced by immunoSEQ multiplex PCR; TCRdb stores in-frame clones only, minus some. The sample holds roughly 330,000 clones, approximately 90% seen once. The sequenced sample consisted of PBMCs or T cells enriched from blood (not recorded which). Receptors originate from a woman aged 18-30 years who had recovered from COVID-19.

This rearrangement joins TRBV9 to TRBJ2-7; 9 bases are a match to TRBD1. The CDR3 covers 16 residues. Germline V lookup: CDR1 SGDLS, CDR2 YYNGEE. V shed 0 bases, J shed 4 bases, and the junction held 8 bases outside the gene matches. The CDR3 sequence: CASSVGSSGTGYEQYF. The CDR3 DNA reads TGTGCCAGCAGCGTAGGGTCTTCCGGGACAGGGTACGAGCAGTACTTC.

The J gene is TRBJ2-3, the V gene TRBV25-1; 8 bases align to TRBD2. There are 18 residues in the CDR3. The trim removed 1 base at V and 2 bases at J, leaving 11 bases unmatched. Per germline, CDR1 MGHDK and CDR2 SYGVNS. The CDR3 region has the DNA TGTGCCAGCAGTGAATCGGGCTCTAGCGGGCCTCTCACAGATACGCAGTATTTT. This codes for CASSESGSSGPLTDTQYF.

J is TRBJ1-1 and V is TRBV7-9; 10 bases line up with TRBD1. CDR1 and CDR2 (germline): SEHNR, FQNEAQ (reference sequence). The J segment lost 0 bases and the V segment lost 5 bases, leaving 6 bases of the junction unmatched. The CDR3 is made up of 16 amino acids. The CDR3 DNA is TGTGCCAGCAGCACATCCGGGACAGGGGTGAACACTGAAGCTTTCTTT. Its translation is CASSTSGTGVNTEAFF.

The V gene is TRBV25-1, the J gene TRBJ2-7; TRBD1 agrees at 7 bases. Germline CDR1 and CDR2: MGHDK and SYGVNS. The CDR3 runs 13 residues. V gave up 4 bases and J gave up 3 bases; unmatched junction bases: 3. In nucleotides, the CDR3 is TGTGCCAGCAGTGGGTGGGACAGCTACGAGCAGTACTTC. Translated, it gives CASSGWDSYEQYF.

The rearrangement links TRBV3-1 (or the pseudogene TRBV3-2) to TRBJ2-7; 8 positions agree with TRBD1. Germline V gene sequence: CDR1 LGHDT, CDR2 YNNKEL (reference sequence). The CDR3 totals 14 residues. Trimming removed 5 bases from V and 7 bases from J; junction bases left unmatched: 10. CDR3 residues: CASSYRTGMKEQYF. In nucleotides, the CDR3 is TGTGCCAGCAGCTACCGGACAGGGATGAAGGAGCAGTACTTC.

This chain links TRBV27 with TRBJ1-1; 10 bases line up with TRBD1. Trimming took 5 bases from V and 0 from J; bases not matched to a gene: 3. Per germline, CDR1 MNHEY and CDR2 SMNVEV (reference sequence). CDR3 length equals 15 residues. CDR3 in DNA: TGTGCCAGCAGTAGGGACAGGGGAATGAACACTGAAGCTTTCTTT. It codes for CASSRDRGMNTEAFF.

The rearrangement links TRBV20-1 to TRBJ2-7; 10 nucleotides line up with TRBD2. Germline CDR1 DFQATT, CDR2 SNEGSKA (reference sequence). This CDR3 comprises 15 residues. V dropped 3 bases and J dropped 1; count of bases not matched to a gene: 6. CDR3 protein: CSASDASGGSYEQYF. The CDR3 coding sequence is TGCAGTGCTAGTGACGCTAGCGGGGGTTCCTACGAGCAGTACTTC.

This chain links TRBV29-1 with TRBJ1-2; D ambiguous. The CDR3 has 10 residues. With 3 bases removed from V and 8 bases from J, the gap between germline ends came to 7 bases. Germline CDR1 reads SQVTM; CDR2 reads ANQGSEA. The chain's CDR3 is CSVESGGYTF. CDR3 coding DNA: TGCAGCGTTGAGAGCGGGGGCTACACCTTC.

The genes are TRBV27 and TRBJ1-4; TRBD1 matches 9 bases. The CDR3 is made up of 13 amino acids. Germline V gene sequence: CDR1 MNHEY, CDR2 SMNVEV (reference sequence). With V trimmed by 7 bases and J by 14 bases, 11 bases remained unmatched. The CDR3 DNA follows: TGTGCCAGCACCACGGGACAGGGAATGAGGCTGTTTTTT. It codes for CASTTGQGMRLFF.

V and J are TRBV10-3 and TRBJ2-3; 8 bases are shared with TRBD1. Looked up from germline, CDR1 is ENHRY and CDR2 is SYGVKD. The CDR3 runs 13 residues. With 5 bases clipped from V and 4 bases from J, the junction kept 2 bases outside the gene matches. DNA for the CDR3: TGTGCCATCAGTCAGGGGGCCGCAGATACGCAGTATTTT. It is translated as CAISQGAADTQYF.

The count of this clone is one. V gene TRBV7-6 combines with J gene TRBJ2-6, with D tentatively TRBD2 (5 bases). V was clipped by 4 bases and J by 0 bases, with 13 bases between them. CDR3 length: 17 amino acids. Germline values: CDR1 SGHVS, CDR2 FNYEAQ. CDR3 sequence reads: CASSSRVGSSGANVLTF. Here the CDR3 DNA reads TGTGCCAGCAGCTCGAGGGTGGGCAGCTCTGGGGCCAACGTCCTGACTTTC.

V gene TRBV28 combines with J gene TRBJ1-3; D perhaps matches TRBD1 (6 bases). The CDR3 is 16 amino acids. V shed 9 bases and J shed 0 bases, with 18 bases lying between them. CDR1 is MDHEN and CDR2 is SYDVKM in the germline V gene. The CDR3 here is CARPEGGDPSGNTIYF. For the CDR3, the DNA is TGTGCCAGACCAGAAGGGGGGGACCCCTCTGGAAACACCATATATTTT.

The V call is TRBV3-1 (or the pseudogene TRBV3-2), the J call TRBJ1-6, with 7 positions matching TRBD1. CDR3 length: 15 amino acids. The trim removed 1 base at V and 6 bases at J, leaving 3 bases unmatched. Germline CDR1 reads LGHDT; CDR2 reads YNNKEL (reference sequence). DNA for the CDR3: TGTGCCAGCAGCCAAGTAGCAGGGGGTAATTCACCCCTCCACTTT. This gives the protein CASSQVAGGNSPLHF.

The chain recombines TRBV2 with TRBJ2-7, with a possible D match to TRBD1 (5 bases). V was shortened by 4 bases and J by 0 bases, with 10 bases between the two germline ends. CDR3 length equals 14 residues. The V gene's germline CDR1 is SNHLY and CDR2 FYNNEI. The CDR3 protein is CASSVVDTSYEQYF. CDR3 nucleotides: TGTGCCAGCAGTGTTGTGGACACCTCCTACGAGCAGTACTTC.

J is TRBJ1-2 and V is TRBV5-4; the D gene is possibly TRBD1 (6 bases). The V end was cut by 3 bases, the J end by 4 bases, with 10 bases between. The germline V gene encodes CDR1 SGHNT and CDR2 YYREEE (reference sequence). CDR3 length equals 13 residues. This CDR3 reads CASSSSGAYGYTF. The CDR3 bases are TGTGCCAGCAGCTCCTCAGGGGCCTATGGCTACACCTTC.

The J gene is TRBJ2-3, the V gene TRBV5-4, with TRBD2 matching 7 bases. V lost 4 bases, J lost 1 base, and 3 bases stayed unmatched. This CDR3 spans 14 amino acids. CDR1 SGHNT and CDR2 YYREEE come from the germline V gene (reference sequence). CDR3 coding DNA: TGTGCCAGCAGCCGCAGCGGGGGCACAGATACGCAGTATTTT. The encoded protein is CASSRSGGTDTQYF.

The chain joins TRBV3-1 (or the pseudogene TRBV3-2) to TRBJ2-7, with 8 nucleotides matching TRBD1. CDR1 is LGHDT and CDR2 is YNNKEL in the germline V gene (reference sequence). CDR3 length: 15 amino acids. The junction had 8 bases not matched to a gene; V was cut back by 4 bases and J by 3 bases. This chain's CDR3 is CASSPGTGGNYEQYF. The DNA for the CDR3 is TGTGCCAGCAGCCCTGGGACAGGCGGAAACTACGAGCAGTACTTC.

V is TRBV18 and J is TRBJ2-1; 11 bases are a match to TRBD2. The CDR3 has 17 amino acids. Germline CDR1 and CDR2: KGHSH and LQKENI. V was pared by 5 bases and J by 0 bases, with 6 bases of the junction left unmatched. The CDR3 bases are TGTGCCAGCTCATCGATAGCGGGGGGGCTCTCCTACAATGAGCAGTTCTTC. Its protein product is CASSSIAGGLSYNEQFF.

This chain links TRBV9 with TRBJ1-2; TRBD1 is a possible D gene (6 bases). Trimming shortened V by 7 bases and J by 4 bases, and 11 bases separated the two germline ends. This CDR3 has 12 amino acids. Germline loops: CDR1 SGDLS, CDR2 YYNGEE. CDR3 coding DNA: TGTGCCAGCTCCCCGGACAGCTATGGCTACACCTTC. It yields the protein CASSPDSYGYTF.

This rearrangement joins TRBV6-5 to TRBJ2-5; D is unclear. Germline CDR1 is MNHEY and CDR2 is SVGAGI. The CDR3 sequence is 13 residues long. Trimming removed 5 bases at V and 1 base at J, with 8 bases between. The CDR3 DNA follows: TGTGCCAGCAGTCAGGTTCTCCAAGAGACCCAGTACTTC. The encoded protein is CASSQVLQETQYF.

This rearrangement joins TRBV5-1 to TRBJ1-1, with 11 bases lining up with TRBD1. The CDR3 has 16 amino acids. Unmatched junction bases numbered 8, after V lost 4 bases and J lost 3 bases. CDR1 is SGHRS and CDR2 is YFSETQ in the germline V gene. The CDR3 reads CASSNEPGQGDTEAFF. CDR3 nucleotide sequence: TGCGCCAGCAGCAACGAGCCGGGACAGGGGGACACTGAAGCTTTCTTT.

This chain links TRBV4-1 with TRBJ2-4; D gene unclear. V lost 0 bases and J lost 7, with 10 bases in between. This CDR3 is built from 14 residues. The V gene's germline CDR1 is MGHRA and CDR2 YSYEKL. CDR3 residues: CASSQDEVPNIQYF. CDR3 bases: TGCGCCAGCAGCCAAGATGAGGTCCCCAACATTCAGTACTTC.

The chain couples TRBV7-6 to TRBJ2-2; D ambiguous. CDR1 is SGHVS, CDR2 FNYEAQ, per germline. This CDR3 has 14 amino acids. Trimming took 4 bases from V and 0 from J, leaving 6 bases between them. The CDR3 DNA sequence: TGTGCCAGCAGCTCTACTACGAACACCGGGGAGCTGTTTTTT. Translated: CASSSTTNTGELFF.

The chain is built from TRBV5-4 and TRBJ1-2, with a tentative D call TRBD1 (5 bases). The CDR3 runs to 14 residues. The V gene's germline CDR1 is SGHNT and CDR2 YYREEE (reference sequence). V was trimmed by 1 base and J by 4 bases, leaving 11 bases between them. CDR3 in amino acids: CASSLSVDIYGYTF. The DNA of the CDR3 is TGTGCCAGCAGCTTGTCTGTGGACATCTATGGCTACACCTTC.

The chain links TRBV4-1 to TRBJ1-1; 9 nucleotides match TRBD1. CDR3 length: 15 residues. V lost 1 base and J lost 5; bases outside the gene matches: 5. CDR1 MGHRA and CDR2 YSYEKL come from the germline V gene. Here the CDR3 reads CASSQGQGGGTEAFF. The CDR3 DNA reads as TGCGCCAGCAGCCAAGGACAGGGGGGCGGGACTGAAGCTTTCTTT.